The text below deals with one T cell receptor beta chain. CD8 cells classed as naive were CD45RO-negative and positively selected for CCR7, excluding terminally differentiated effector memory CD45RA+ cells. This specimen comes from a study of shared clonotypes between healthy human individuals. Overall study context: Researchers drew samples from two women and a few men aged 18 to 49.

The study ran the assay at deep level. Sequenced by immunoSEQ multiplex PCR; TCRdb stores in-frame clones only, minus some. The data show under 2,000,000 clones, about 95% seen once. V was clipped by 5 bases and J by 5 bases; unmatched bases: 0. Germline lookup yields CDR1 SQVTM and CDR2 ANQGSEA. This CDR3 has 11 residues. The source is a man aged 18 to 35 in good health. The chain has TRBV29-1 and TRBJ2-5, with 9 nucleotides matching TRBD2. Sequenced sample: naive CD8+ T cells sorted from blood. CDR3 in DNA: TGCAGCGTTAGCGGGGGGGAGACCCAGTACTTC. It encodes CSVSGGETQYF.